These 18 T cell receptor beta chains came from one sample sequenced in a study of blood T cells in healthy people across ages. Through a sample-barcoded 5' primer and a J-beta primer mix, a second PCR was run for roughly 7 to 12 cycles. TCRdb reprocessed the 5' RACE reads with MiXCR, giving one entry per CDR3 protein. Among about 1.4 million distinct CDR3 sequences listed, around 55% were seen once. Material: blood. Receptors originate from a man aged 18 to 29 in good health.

CDR3 loop: CASSQGGTGPPYEQYF. In nucleotides, the CDR3 is TGTGCCAGCAGCCAAGGGGGGACAGGGCCGCCCTACGAGCAGTACTTC. The chain has TRBV4-2 and TRBJ2-7, with 9 bases fitting TRBD1. CDR1 and CDR2 (germline): LGHNA, YNFKEQ. This CDR3 region has 16 residues. Trimming at V came to 1 base and at J to 2 bases, leaving 6 bases not matched to a gene.

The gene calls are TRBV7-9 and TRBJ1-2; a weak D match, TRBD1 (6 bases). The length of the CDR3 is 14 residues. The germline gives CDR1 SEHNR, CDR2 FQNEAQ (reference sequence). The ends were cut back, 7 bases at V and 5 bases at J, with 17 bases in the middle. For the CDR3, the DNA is TGTGCCAGCACCCGCGGGGACAACCTGTATGGCTACACCTTC. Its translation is CASTRGDNLYGYTF.

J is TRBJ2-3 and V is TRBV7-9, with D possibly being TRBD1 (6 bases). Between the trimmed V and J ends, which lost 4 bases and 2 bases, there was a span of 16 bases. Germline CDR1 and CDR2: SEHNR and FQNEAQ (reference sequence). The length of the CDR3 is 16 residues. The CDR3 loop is CASSSRLLGATDTQYF. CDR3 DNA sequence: TGTGCCAGCAGCTCCAGGTTGCTGGGGGCCACAGATACGCAGTATTTT.

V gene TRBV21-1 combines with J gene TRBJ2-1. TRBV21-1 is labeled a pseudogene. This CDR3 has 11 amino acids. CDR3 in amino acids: CASSTASEQFF. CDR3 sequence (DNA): TGTGCCAGCAGCACGGCGAGTGAGCAGTTCTTC.

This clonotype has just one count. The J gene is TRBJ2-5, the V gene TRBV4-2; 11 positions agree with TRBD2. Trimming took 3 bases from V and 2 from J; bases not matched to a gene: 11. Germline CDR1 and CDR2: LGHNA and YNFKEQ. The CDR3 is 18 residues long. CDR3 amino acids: CASSQAPTGLAVQETQYF. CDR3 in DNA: TGTGCCAGCAGCCAGGCGCCTACGGGACTAGCGGTACAAGAGACCCAGTACTTC.

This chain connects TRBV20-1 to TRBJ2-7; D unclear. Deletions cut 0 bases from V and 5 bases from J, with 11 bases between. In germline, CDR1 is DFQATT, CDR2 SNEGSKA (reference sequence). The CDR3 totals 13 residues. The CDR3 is CSAREQVLDEQYF. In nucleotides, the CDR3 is TGCAGTGCTAGAGAGCAGGTGTTGGACGAGCAGTACTTC.

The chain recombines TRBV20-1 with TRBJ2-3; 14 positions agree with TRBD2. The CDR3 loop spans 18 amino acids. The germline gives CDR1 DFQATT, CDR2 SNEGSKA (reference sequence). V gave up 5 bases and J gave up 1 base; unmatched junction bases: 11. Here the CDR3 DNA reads TGCAGTGCTTTCGGAGGACTAGCGGGGGGTTTTGGCACAGATACGCAGTATTTT. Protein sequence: CSAFGGLAGGFGTDTQYF.

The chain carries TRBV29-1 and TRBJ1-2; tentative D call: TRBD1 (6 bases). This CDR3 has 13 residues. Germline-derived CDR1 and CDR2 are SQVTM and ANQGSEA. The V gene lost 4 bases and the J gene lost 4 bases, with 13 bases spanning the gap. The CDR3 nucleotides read TGCAGCGTTGTACAGGGAGGCGCCTATGGCTACACCTTC. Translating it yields CSVVQGGAYGYTF.

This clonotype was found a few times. CDR3 in DNA: TGCAGTGCACCCCGGACCCCCTCCTACGAGCAGTACTTC. This sequence encodes CSAPRTPSYEQYF. This chain joins TRBV20-1 and TRBJ2-7; the D is unclear. Germline CDR1 reads DFQATT; CDR2 reads SNEGSKA (reference sequence). This CDR3 is built from 13 residues. V lost 6 bases to trimming and J lost 0 bases, with 12 bases between them.

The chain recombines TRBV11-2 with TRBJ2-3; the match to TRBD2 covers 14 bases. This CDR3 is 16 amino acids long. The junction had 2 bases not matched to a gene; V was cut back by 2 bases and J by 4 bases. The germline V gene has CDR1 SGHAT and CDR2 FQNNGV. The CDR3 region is CASSLMGLAGADTQYF. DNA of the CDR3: TGTGCCAGCAGCTTAATGGGACTAGCGGGAGCAGATACGCAGTATTTT.

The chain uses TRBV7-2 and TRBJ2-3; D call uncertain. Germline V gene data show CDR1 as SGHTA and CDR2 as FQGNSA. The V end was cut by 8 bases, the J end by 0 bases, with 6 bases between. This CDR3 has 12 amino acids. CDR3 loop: CASGPSTDTQYF. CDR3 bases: TGTGCCAGCGGACCTAGCACAGATACGCAGTATTTT.

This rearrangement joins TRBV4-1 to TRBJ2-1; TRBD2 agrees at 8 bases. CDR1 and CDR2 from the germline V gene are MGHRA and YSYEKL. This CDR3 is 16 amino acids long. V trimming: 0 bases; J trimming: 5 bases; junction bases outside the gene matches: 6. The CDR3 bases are TGCGCCAGCAGCCAAGATATGAGCGGGGGAAACAATGAGCAGTTCTTC. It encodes CASSQDMSGGNNEQFF.

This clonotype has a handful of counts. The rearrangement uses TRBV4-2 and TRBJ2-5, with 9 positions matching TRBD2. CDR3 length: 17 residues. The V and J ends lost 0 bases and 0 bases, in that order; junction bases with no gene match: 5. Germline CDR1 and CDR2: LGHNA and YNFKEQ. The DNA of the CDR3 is TGTGCCAGCAGCCAAGATGGGGCTAGCGGGAACCAAGAGACCCAGTACTTC. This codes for CASSQDGASGNQETQYF.

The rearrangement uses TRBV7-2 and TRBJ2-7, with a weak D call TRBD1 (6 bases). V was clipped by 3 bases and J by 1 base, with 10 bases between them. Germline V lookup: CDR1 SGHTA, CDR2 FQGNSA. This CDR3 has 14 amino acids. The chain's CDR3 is CASSLGTRSYEQYF. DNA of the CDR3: TGTGCCAGCAGCTTGGGGACAAGGTCCTACGAGCAGTACTTC.

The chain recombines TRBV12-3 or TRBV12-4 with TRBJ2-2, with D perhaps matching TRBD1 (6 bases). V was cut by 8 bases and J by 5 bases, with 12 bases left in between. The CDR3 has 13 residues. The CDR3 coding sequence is TGTGCCAGCTCGCGCAGGGGAACCGGGGAGCTGTTTTTT. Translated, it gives CASSRRGTGELFF.

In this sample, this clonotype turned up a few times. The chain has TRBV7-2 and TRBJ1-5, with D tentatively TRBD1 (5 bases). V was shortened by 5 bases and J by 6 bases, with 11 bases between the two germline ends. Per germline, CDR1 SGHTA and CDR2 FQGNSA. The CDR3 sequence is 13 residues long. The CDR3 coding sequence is TGTGCCAGCAGCCTGATGGGGCCTCAGCCCCAGCATTTT. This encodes CASSLMGPQPQHF.

The CDR3 nucleotides read TGCGCCAGCAGCCAGACCGGGACAGGGGTAGACATTCAGTACTTC. Its translation is CASSQTGTGVDIQYF. The V gene is TRBV4-1, the J gene TRBJ2-4; TRBD1 agrees at 10 bases. The CDR3 extends over 15 amino acids. Germline CDR1 and CDR2: MGHRA and YSYEKL. Trimming took 3 bases from V and 8 from J; bases not matched to a gene: 7.

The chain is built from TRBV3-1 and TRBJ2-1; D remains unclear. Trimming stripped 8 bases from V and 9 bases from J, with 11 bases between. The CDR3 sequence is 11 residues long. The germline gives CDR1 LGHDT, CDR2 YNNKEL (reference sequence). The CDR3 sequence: CASRAAAEQFF. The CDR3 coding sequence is TGTGCCAGCCGCGCCGCGGCTGAGCAGTTCTTC.